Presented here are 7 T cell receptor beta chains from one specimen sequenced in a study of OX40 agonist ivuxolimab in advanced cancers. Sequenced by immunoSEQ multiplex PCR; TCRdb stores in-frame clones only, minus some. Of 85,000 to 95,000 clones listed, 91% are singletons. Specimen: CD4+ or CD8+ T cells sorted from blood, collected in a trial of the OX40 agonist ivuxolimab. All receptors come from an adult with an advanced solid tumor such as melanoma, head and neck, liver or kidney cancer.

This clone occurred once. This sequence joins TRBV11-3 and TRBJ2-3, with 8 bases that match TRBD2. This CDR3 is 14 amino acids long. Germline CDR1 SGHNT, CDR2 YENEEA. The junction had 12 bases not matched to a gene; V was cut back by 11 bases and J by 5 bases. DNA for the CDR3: TGTGCCTCAAAAAGTAGCGGGGAGCAAGATACGCAGTATTTT. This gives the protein CASKSSGEQDTQYF.

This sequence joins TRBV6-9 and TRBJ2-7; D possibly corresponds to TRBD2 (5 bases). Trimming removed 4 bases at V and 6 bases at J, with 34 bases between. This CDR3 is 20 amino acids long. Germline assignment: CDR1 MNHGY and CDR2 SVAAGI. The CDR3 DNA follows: TGTGCCAGCAGTTCTTCCCGGGGTAGCGCGAATAGCCGGGGAATCGGCGAGCAGTACTTC. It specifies CASSSSRGSANSRGIGEQYF.

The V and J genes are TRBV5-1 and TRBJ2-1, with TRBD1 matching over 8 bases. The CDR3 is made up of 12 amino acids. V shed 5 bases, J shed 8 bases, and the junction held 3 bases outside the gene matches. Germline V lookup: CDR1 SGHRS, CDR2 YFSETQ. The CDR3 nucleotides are TGCGCCAGCAGTAGACAGGGGTATGAGCAGTTCTTC. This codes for CASSRQGYEQFF.

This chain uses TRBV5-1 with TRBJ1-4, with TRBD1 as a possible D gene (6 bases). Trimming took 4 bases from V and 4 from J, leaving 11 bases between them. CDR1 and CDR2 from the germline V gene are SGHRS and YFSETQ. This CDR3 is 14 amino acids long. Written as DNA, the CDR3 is TGCGCCAGCAGCGCACAGGGAGGTAATGAAAAACTGTTTTTT. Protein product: CASSAQGGNEKLFF. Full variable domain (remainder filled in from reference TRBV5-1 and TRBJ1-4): KAGVTQTPRYLIKTRGQQVTLSCSPISGHRSVSWYQQTPGQGLQFLFEYFSETQRNKGNFPGRFSGRQFSNSRSEMNVSTLELGDSALYLCASSAQGGNEKLFFGSGTQLSVL.

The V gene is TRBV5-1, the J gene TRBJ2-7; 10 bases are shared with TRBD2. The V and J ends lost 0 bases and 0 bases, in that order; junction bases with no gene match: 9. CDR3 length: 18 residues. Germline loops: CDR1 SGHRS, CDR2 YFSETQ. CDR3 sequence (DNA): TGCGCCAGCAGCTTGGGAAGGGGACTAGCGACTAGCTCCTACGAGCAGTACTTC. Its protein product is CASSLGRGLATSSYEQYF. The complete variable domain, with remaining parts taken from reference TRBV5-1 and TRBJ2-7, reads KAGVTQTPRYLIKTRGQQVTLSCSPISGHRSVSWYQQTPGQGLQFLFEYFSETQRNKGNFPGRFSGRQFSNSRSEMNVSTLELGDSALYLCASSLGRGLATSSYEQYFGPGTRLTVT.

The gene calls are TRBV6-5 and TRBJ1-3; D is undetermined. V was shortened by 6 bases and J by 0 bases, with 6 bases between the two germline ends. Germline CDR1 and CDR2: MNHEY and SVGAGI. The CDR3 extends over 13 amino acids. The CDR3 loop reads CASRKLSGNTIYF. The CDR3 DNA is TGTGCCAGCAGAAAGCTCTCTGGAAACACCATATATTTT.

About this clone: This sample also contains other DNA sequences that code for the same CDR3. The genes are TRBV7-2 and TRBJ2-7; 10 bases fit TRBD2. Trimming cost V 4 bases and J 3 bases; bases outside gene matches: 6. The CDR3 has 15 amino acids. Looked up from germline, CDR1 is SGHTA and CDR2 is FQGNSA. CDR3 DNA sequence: TGTGCCAGCAGCTCCGGGCTAGCGGGAGTCTACGAGCAGTACTTC. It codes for CASSSGLAGVYEQYF. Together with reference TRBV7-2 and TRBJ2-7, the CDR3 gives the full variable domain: GAGVSQSPSNKVTEKGKDVELRCDPISGHTALYWYRQSLGQGLEFLIYFQGNSAPDKSGLPSDRFSAERTGGSVSTLTIQRTQQEDSAVYLCASSSGLAGVYEQYFGPGTRLTVT.